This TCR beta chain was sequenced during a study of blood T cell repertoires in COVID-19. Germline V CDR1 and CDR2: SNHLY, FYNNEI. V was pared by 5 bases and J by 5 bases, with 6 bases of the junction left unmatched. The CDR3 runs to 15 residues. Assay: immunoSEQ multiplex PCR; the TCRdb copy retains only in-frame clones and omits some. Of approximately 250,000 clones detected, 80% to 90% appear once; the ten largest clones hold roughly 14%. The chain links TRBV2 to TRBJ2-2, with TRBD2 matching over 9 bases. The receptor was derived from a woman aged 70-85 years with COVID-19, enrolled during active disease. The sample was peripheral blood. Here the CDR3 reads CASSFSGGGTGELFF. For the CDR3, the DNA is TGTGCCAGCAGTTTTAGCGGGGGAGGTACCGGGGAGCTGTTTTTT.